The rows below give T cell receptor beta chains drawn from one sample of a study of identical twins. Each CDR3 protein gets one entry after TCRdb re-called the 5' RACE reads with MiXCR. The table records fewer than 650,000 distinct CDR3 sequences, less than 9% of them present only once. The data were also submitted as part of a second study, on yellow fever vaccine responses in identical twins.

Sequenced material: PBMCs. These receptors all come from a young woman in good health. The CDR3 runs from the conserved cysteine through the conserved F or W. A D gene is named only where the DNA matches it firmly. Part of the rows lack a size; the others show once, few, many or a class for expanded clones.

CDR3 length	D gene	clone size	V gene	J gene	CDR3 DNA	CDR3 protein
16	TRBD2	.	TRBV28	TRBJ2-3	TGTGCCAGCAGACCCGGGACTAGCCCGGGCGGAGATACGCAGTATTTT	CASRPGTSPGGDTQYF
13	.	few	TRBV19	TRBJ1-1	TGTGCCAGTAGTATAGATCCGTGGACACAAGCTTTCTTT	CASSIDPWTQAFF
17	TRBD2	.	TRBV3-1	TRBJ2-5	TGTGCCAGCAGCGAAGGACTAGCGGGGGGCTCCAAAGAGACCCAGTACTTC	CASSEGLAGGSKETQYF
14	TRBD2	few	TRBV20-1	TRBJ2-5	TGCAGTGCCCCCCGACTAGCTTCCCAAGAGACCCAGTACTTC	CSAPRLASQETQYF
15	TRBD1	many	TRBV4-1	TRBJ2-5	TGCGCCAGCAGCCTCGACAGGGTTAGACAAGAGACCCAGTACTTC	CASSLDRVRQETQYF
15	.	few	TRBV18	TRBJ1-3	TGTGCCAGCTCACCATCAGCAAACTCTGGAAACACCATATATTTT	CASSPSANSGNTIYF
14	.	.	TRBV7-9	TRBJ1-5	TGTGCCAGCAGCTTAGCCAGGGGCGATCAGCCCCAGCATTTT	CASSLARGDQPQHF
15	TRBD1	few	TRBV24-1	TRBJ2-5	TGTGCCACCAGTTCCGCCGGGACAGGTAAAGAGACCCAGTACTTC	CATSSAGTGKETQYF
14	.	few	TRBV11-2	TRBJ2-5	TGTGCCAGCAGCTTAGAACGGGTCCAAGAGACCCAGTACTTC	CASSLERVQETQYF
14	.	many	TRBV12-3/TRBV12-4	TRBJ2-7	TGTGCCAGCAGCTTTACCGGGCCAACTTACGAGCAGTACTTC	CASSFTGPTYEQYF
18	.	once	TRBV2	TRBJ2-1	TGTGCCATCTGTTTTTTCCCACCACGGACTAAGCGATACAATGAGCAGTTCTTC	CAICFFPPRTKRYNEQFF